This T cell receptor (beta chain) was sequenced during a study of OX40 agonist ivuxolimab in advanced cancers. Study at large: The study enrolled dose-escalation patients with hepatocellular carcinoma, melanoma, renal cell or head and neck cancer. General study points: In a subset of nonresponders, normalized T-cell clonal expansion was also low. Partial responders treated at 0.1-3.0 mg/kg exhibited clonal expansion among the lowest measured.

V shed 4 bases, J shed 5 bases, and the junction held 6 bases outside the gene matches. CDR1 SGHTA and CDR2 FQGTGA come from the germline V gene. The CDR3 covers 15 residues. Profiling relied on immunoSEQ multiplex PCR, and the TCRdb table lists in-frame clones only, not all of them. The sample carries 60,000 to 80,000 clones, nearly 90% recorded once. For this clone: Its antigen is unknown.

The TCR originated in an adult with an advanced solid tumor such as melanoma, head and neck, liver or kidney cancer. The chain carries TRBV7-3 and TRBJ2-5; 11 positions agree with TRBD2. The sequenced sample was CD4+ or CD8+ T cells sorted from blood, obtained in a trial of the OX40 agonist ivuxolimab. The CDR3 coding sequence is TGTGCCAGCAGCTGGGTAGCGGGGGGGACGGAGACCCAGTACTTC. It specifies CASSWVAGGTETQYF.